The sequence of this T cell receptor (beta chain) was determined in a study of T cell responses to AZD1222 COVID-19 vaccine. General observations from the study: Vaccination with two AZD1222 doses was followed by a rise in Spike-specific TCR breadth and depth.

CDR1 is SGHTA and CDR2 is FQGNSA in the germline V gene. This CDR3 has 16 amino acids. V was trimmed by 5 bases and J by 0 bases, leaving 13 bases between them. Sequencing was performed with immunoSEQ multiplex PCR; in TCRdb, only in-frame clones are kept and a portion is missing. The repertoire holds approximately 190,000 clones, with approximately 91% as singletons. As for this clone: What it binds is unknown.

The V gene is TRBV7-2, the J gene TRBJ1-4; D not resolved. The receptor's source is an adult in good health. Sequencing was performed on peripheral blood, taken on day 0 of AZD1222 vaccination. This CDR3 reads CASSPYVGSTNEKLFF. CDR3 DNA: TGTGCCAGCAGCCCTTACGTAGGGTCAACTAATGAAAAACTGTTTTTT.